This T cell receptor (beta chain) was documented in a study of T cell responses to AZD1222 COVID-19 vaccine. Here immunoSEQ multiplex PCR was the method, and the copy in TCRdb shows in-frame clones only, minus some. The table shows roughly 190,000 clones, with approximately 94% occurring only once. Comment on this clone: The antigen is undetermined.

General study results and limits: At baseline, seropositivity was found in only 6 or 7 AZD1222 recipients. It was only after the peak T cell response that any repertoires were sampled.

Looked up from germline, CDR1 is LNHNV and CDR2 is YYDKDF (reference sequence). The J segment lost 6 bases and the V segment lost 0 bases, leaving 11 bases of the junction unmatched. CDR3 size: 16 residues. V is TRBV15 and J is TRBJ2-7, with TRBD1 identical over 7 bases. Sequencing was performed on peripheral blood, taken 28 days after the second dose of the MenACWY control vaccine. The source of this sequence is an adult who received the MenACWY meningococcal vaccine as a control. CDR3 coding DNA: TGTGCCACCAGCAGAGATATGGTGACAGGGACATCCGAGCAGTACTTC. This gives the protein CATSRDMVTGTSEQYF.